This T cell receptor (beta chain) derives from a study of blood T cell repertoires in COVID-19. Study-wide background: Samples of COVID-19 (acute and convalescent) were obtained from the United States, Italy and Spain. T cells, B-cell-depleted T cells, or PBMCs provided the cDNA or gDNA that served as material.

Looked up from germline, CDR1 is SGHAT and CDR2 is FQNNGV. V was clipped by 5 bases and J by 5 bases, with 15 bases between them. The CDR3 contains 14 residues. Original processing notes: Reference gene primers were amplified, and this amplification served to estimate nucleated cell counts. TCRdb keeps only in-frame clones here, not all; method: immunoSEQ multiplex PCR. The V and J calls and clone size come from that table; D and trimming were worked out from the DNA. The table records hundreds of thousands of clones, roughly four fifths of them present only once. The rearrangement links TRBV11-2 to TRBJ1-2; possible D gene TRBD1, 5 bases. The sequenced sample consisted of peripheral blood. The sequence came from a woman in her forties with active or convalescent COVID-19. CDR3 nucleotide sequence: TGTGCCAGCAGCCCAGGGCGGCTCCCTTATGGCTACACCTTC. Amino acids: CASSPGRLPYGYTF.